The entry below describes one T cell receptor beta chain. Its specificity is not known. This record belongs to a study of shared clonotypes between healthy human individuals. CDR3 length: 16 amino acids. The V end lost 4 bases, the J end lost 0 bases, and 16 bases lay between the germline ends. Germline V gene sequence: CDR1 SGHVS, CDR2 FQNEAQ. The table came from immunoSEQ multiplex PCR; TCRdb's copy has only in-frame clones and leaves some out. The sample has under 850,000 clones; 92% are singletons. CD45RO-negative CD8 cells positively selected for CCR7 made up the naive population, which excluded terminally differentiated effector memory CD45RA+ cells. Healthy adults negative for HIV, lacking recent acute infections or vaccinations, served as donors. Study results and limitations: Relative to memory subsets, naive subsets generally showed larger estimated richness. Measured sharing among donors was expected to vary with sequencing depth. Clonotypes that were shared across a handful of donors made up 4% to 6% of naive CD4 clonotypes.

The clonotype was recovered from a man aged 30-40 years in good health. Sequences were obtained from naive CD8+ T cells sorted from blood. This chain links TRBV7-8 with TRBJ2-7; D may be TRBD1 (6 bases). In DNA form, the CDR3 reads TGTGCCAGCAGCTCTTTCGGGGACACCTACTCCTACGAGCAGTACTTC. Protein: CASSSFGDTYSYEQYF. Filled out from reference TRBV7-8 and TRBJ2-7, the complete variable domain reads GAGVSQSPRYKVAKRGQDVALRCDPISGHVSLFWYQQALGQGPEFLTYFQNEAQLDKSGLPSDRFFAERPEGSVSTLKIQRTQQEDSAVYLCASSSFGDTYSYEQYFGPGTRLTVT.